These 18 T cell receptor beta chains were all obtained from the same sample, sequenced in a study of radiotherapy plus CTLA-4 blockade in lung cancer. The protocol was immunoSEQ multiplex PCR, while the TCRdb copy is restricted to in-frame clones and leaves out a portion. Of tens of thousands of clones in the sample, 79% were seen once. The sequencing used peripheral blood, collected from a patient treated with radiotherapy plus ipilimumab. The receptor set was obtained from a human donor with non-small cell lung cancer who had a partial response to radiotherapy plus ipilimumab.

The V gene is TRBV5-8, the J gene TRBJ1-5; the match to TRBD1 covers 9 bases. The CDR3 covers 15 residues. The germline gives CDR1 SGHTS, CDR2 YDEGEE. Unmatched junction bases numbered 4, after V lost 0 bases and J lost 6 bases. Here the CDR3 DNA reads TGTGCCAGCAGCTTGGGGGACAGGGCAAGTCAGCCCCAGCATTTT. It is translated as CASSLGDRASQPQHF.

The chain is built from TRBV5-1 and TRBJ1-4; the D gene is possibly TRBD1 (6 bases). Germline V lookup: CDR1 SGHRS, CDR2 YFSETQ. CDR3 length: 15 residues. V gave up 4 bases and J gave up 8 bases, with 18 bases separating them. This CDR3 is CASSRDGRGNEKLFF. In DNA form, the CDR3 reads TGCGCCAGCAGCCGGGACGGCAGGGGAAACGAAAAACTGTTTTTT.

In this sample, this clone turned up once. The chain has TRBV5-4 and TRBJ2-2, with 10 bases aligning to TRBD2. Germline CDR1 is SGHNT and CDR2 is YYREEE (reference sequence). With 1 base clipped from V and 5 bases from J, the junction kept 5 bases outside the gene matches. This CDR3 spans 16 amino acids. CDR3 bases: TGTGCCAGCAGCTTGACTAGCGGGGCGAGAACCGGGGAGCTGTTTTTT. As protein: CASSLTSGARTGELFF. The variable domain in full, completed from reference TRBV5-4 and TRBJ2-2, reads ETGVTQSPTHLIKTRGQQVTLRCSSQSGHNTVSWYQQALGQGPQFIFQYYREEENGRGNFPPRFSGLQFPNYSSELNVNALELDDSALYLCASSLTSGARTGELFFGEGSRLTVL.

V gene TRBV21-1 combines with J gene TRBJ1-1; the D call TRBD1 from the table was never checked on the DNA. TRBV21-1 is a pseudogene locus. CDR3 length: 17 amino acids. CDR3 nucleotide sequence: TGTGCCAGCAGCAACCTCCTTACGGGACAGGGGAACACTGAAGCTTTCTTT. This sequence encodes CASSNLLTGQGNTEAFF.

V gene TRBV6-6 combines with J gene TRBJ1-1, with D uncertain. Deletions cut 4 bases from V and 4 bases from J, with 13 bases between. CDR3 size: 14 residues. Germline lookup yields CDR1 MNHNY and CDR2 SVGAGI (reference sequence). As DNA, the CDR3 is TGTGCCAGCAGTTTCCAAGAGGTCGGCACTGAAGCTTTCTTT. Protein sequence: CASSFQEVGTEAFF.

V usage is TRBV28 and J usage is TRBJ2-7; D gene ambiguous. CDR3 length: 14 amino acids. CDR1 is MDHEN, CDR2 SYDVKM, per germline. Trimming pared 5 bases from V and 4 bases from J, leaving 15 bases between. CDR3 region: CASSPPTFMYEQYF. CDR3 bases: TGTGCCAGCAGTCCGCCGACATTTATGTACGAGCAGTACTTC.

The sample holds one count of this clone. This chain connects TRBV27 to TRBJ2-2; 7 nucleotides align to TRBD1. V trimming: 2 bases; J trimming: 7 bases; junction bases outside the gene matches: 10. The CDR3 covers 16 residues. CDR1 is MNHEY, CDR2 SMNVEV, per germline (reference sequence). CDR3 protein: CASSLKAGGMRGELFF. The CDR3 DNA reads as TGTGCCAGCAGTTTAAAGGCAGGGGGAATGCGCGGGGAGCTGTTTTTT.

The chain employs TRBV4-1 and TRBJ1-5; D remains ambiguous. Germline CDR1 and CDR2: MGHRA and YSYEKL. The V end was cut by 3 bases, the J end by 6 bases, with 12 bases between. The CDR3 loop spans 14 amino acids. The CDR3: CASSQPFRFQPQHF. The CDR3, as DNA: TGCGCCAGCAGCCAGCCCTTCAGGTTTCAGCCCCAGCATTTT.

This clone was recorded a few times. The V gene is TRBV6-1, the J gene TRBJ2-5; 9 positions agree with TRBD1. Per germline, CDR1 MNHNS and CDR2 SASEGT. The V gene end was trimmed by 0 bases and the J gene end by 6 bases; junction bases not matched to a gene: 14. The length of the CDR3 is 18 residues. CDR3 sequence (DNA): TGTGCCAGCAGTGAAGCGCGCCATTTAGGGGACAGGGTGAAGACCCAGTACTTC. Amino acid sequence: CASSEARHLGDRVKTQYF.

On this clone: Relative to the germline gene, one junction end is altered; a read error may explain this. The CDR3 is CASSLVDITDTQYF. Written as DNA, the CDR3 is TGCGCCAGCAGCTTGGTGGACATTACAGATACGCAATATTTT. The rearrangement uses TRBV5-1 and TRBJ2-3; perhaps TRBD1 as D (5 bases). CDR1 and CDR2 (germline): SGHRS, YFSETQ. The CDR3 runs 14 residues.

The V call is TRBV19, the J call TRBJ2-2, with 10 positions matching TRBD1. The V and J ends lost 5 bases and 2 bases, in that order; junction bases with no gene match: 5. The CDR3 spans 16 residues. Germline values: CDR1 LNHDA, CDR2 SQIVND (reference sequence). CDR3 region: CASSAQTGGNTGELFF. The CDR3 nucleotides read TGTGCCAGTAGTGCCCAGACAGGGGGCAACACCGGGGAGCTGTTTTTT. Based on the CDR3 plus reference TRBV19 and TRBJ2-2, the full variable domain is DGGITQSPKYLFRKEGQNVTLSCEQNLNHDAMYWYRQDPGQGLRLIYYSQIVNDFQKGDIAEGYSVSREKKESFPLTVTSAQKNPTAFYLCASSAQTGGNTGELFFGEGSRLTVL.

The chain has TRBV27 and TRBJ2-7; the match to TRBD2 covers 10 bases. V lost 6 bases, J lost 0 bases, and 14 bases stayed unmatched. Germline CDR1 MNHEY, CDR2 SMNVEV (reference sequence). The CDR3 has 18 amino acids. The CDR3 nucleotides read TGTGCCAGCAGCTCCCAGAGAGGAGCGGGGGGGCCCTCCTACGAGCAGTACTTC. This encodes CASSSQRGAGGPSYEQYF.

This chain joins TRBV19 and TRBJ1-5; D possibly corresponds to TRBD1 (5 bases). CDR3 length equals 13 residues. V lost 7 bases and J 6 bases, leaving 13 bases between the germline ends. Germline V gene sequence: CDR1 LNHDA, CDR2 SQIVND (reference sequence). CDR3 nucleotide sequence: TGTGCCAGTACGTCGTCGGGGGGTCAGCCCCAGCATTTT. Its translation is CASTSSGGQPQHF.

This chain uses TRBV6-5 with TRBJ2-1; 10 positions agree with TRBD2. Germline V gene sequence: CDR1 MNHEY, CDR2 SVGAGI. Germline trimming cut 7 bases from V and 0 bases from J; bases unmatched to any gene: 3. The CDR3 extends over 15 amino acids. The CDR3 DNA is TGTGCCAGCACTCGGACTAGCGGCTCCTACAATGAGCAGTTCTTC. This codes for CASTRTSGSYNEQFF.

J is TRBJ2-5 and V is TRBV7-2, with TRBD2 matching over 10 bases. The V and J ends lost 3 bases and 1 base, in that order; junction bases with no gene match: 5. The CDR3 runs 16 residues. Germline-derived CDR1 and CDR2 are SGHTA and FQGNSA. This CDR3 reads CASSLSGGALQETQYF. CDR3 nucleotides: TGTGCCAGCAGCTTGAGCGGGGGGGCACTCCAAGAGACCCAGTACTTC.

This clone was picked up a small number of times. The chain has TRBV7-8 and TRBJ2-1, with TRBD1 identical over 10 bases. The CDR3 totals 14 residues. Germline V gene lookup returns CDR1 SGHVS and CDR2 FQNEAQ. The ends lost 5 bases at V and 7 bases at J; junction bases unmatched: 5. The CDR3 spells CASSDGTGANEQFF. CDR3 coding DNA: TGTGCCAGCAGCGACGGGACAGGGGCGAATGAGCAGTTCTTC. Complete variable domain (other parts from reference TRBV7-8 and TRBJ2-1): GAGVSQSPRYKVAKRGQDVALRCDPISGHVSLFWYQQALGQGPEFLTYFQNEAQLDKSGLPSDRFFAERPEGSVSTLKIQRTQQEDSAVYLCASSDGTGANEQFFGPGTRLTVL.

The V call is TRBV11-2, the J call TRBJ2-5; 9 nucleotides align to TRBD1. Trimming removed 1 base from V and 5 bases from J; junction bases left unmatched: 5. Germline V gives CDR1 SGHAT, CDR2 FQNNGV. The CDR3 covers 15 residues. The CDR3: CASSLGDRDGETQYF. CDR3 DNA: TGTGCCAGCAGCTTAGGGGACAGGGATGGGGAGACCCAGTACTTC. Full variable domain (remainder filled in from reference TRBV11-2 and TRBJ2-5): EAGVAQSPRYKIIEKRQSVAFWCNPISGHATLYWYQQILGQGPKLLIQFQNNGVVDDSQLPKDRFSAERLKGVDSTLKIQPAKLEDSAVYLCASSLGDRDGETQYFGPGTRLLVL.

The V and J genes are TRBV5-8 and TRBJ2-7; 9 bases align to TRBD1. This CDR3 is built from 13 residues. Germline V gene sequence: CDR1 SGHTS, CDR2 YDEGEE. With 4 bases clipped from V and 7 bases from J, the junction kept 6 bases outside the gene matches. The CDR3 sequence: CASSLGTGKEQYF. Here the CDR3 DNA reads TGTGCCAGCAGCCTAGGGACAGGGAAAGAGCAGTACTTC. The entire variable domain, with the rest obtained from reference TRBV5-8 and TRBJ2-7, is as follows: EAGVTQSPTHLIKTRGQQATLRCSPISGHTSVYWYQQALGLGLQFLLWYDEGEERNRGNFPPRFSGRQFPNYSSELNVNALELEDSALYLCASSLGTGKEQYFGPGTRLTVT.